The 11 T cell receptor beta chains below all came from one sample that was sequenced in a study of CD4 T cells in relation to SARS-CoV-2 and coronaviruses listed by TCRdb under 2021. The receptor library was made with the immunoSEQ multiplex PCR assay. Entries here come from immuneACCESS through TCRdb and include only in-frame sequences with V and J called. Some clones fail to appear in such tables; in the studies checked, an unresolved V gene covers under half of the shortfall, and the cause of the remainder is unknown. In all, the sample holds tens of thousands of clones, and about 80% of those were seen once. The ten largest make up roughly 12% of the sample. CD4+ T cells from unexposed donors were collected before the COVID-19 pandemic (2011-2018). Following 10 days of culture, the EasySep CD4+ T cell isolation kit was used to isolate CD4+ T cells. Their cognate antigens are unknown. The sample was CD4+ T cells from PBMCs, cultured in vitro. These receptors were obtained from a human donor in good health.

V and J are TRBV11-3 and TRBJ2-1; the D is unclear. CDR3 size: 15 residues. Trimming left V 5 bases short and J 0 bases short, with 11 bases between. In germline, CDR1 is SGHNT, CDR2 YENEEA. In DNA form, the CDR3 reads TGTGCCAGCAGCCCGTCTCTGAGCTCCTACAATGAGCAGTTCTTC. Amino acid sequence: CASSPSLSSYNEQFF.

The genes are TRBV19 and TRBJ2-1; maybe TRBD2 (7 bases). V was pared by 4 bases and J by 4 bases, with 17 bases between. Germline CDR1 is LNHDA and CDR2 is SQIVND (reference sequence). This CDR3 contains 16 residues. The CDR3 sequence: CASSKAWGGAYNEQFF. As DNA, the CDR3 is TGTGCCAGTAGTAAGGCATGGGGGGGCGCTTACAATGAGCAGTTCTTC.

This clone came up a few times. The V and J genes are TRBV6-5 and TRBJ2-2; tentative D call: TRBD1 (6 bases). The CDR3 totals 14 residues. Trimming cost V 7 bases and J 7 bases, with 16 bases left between them. From germline, CDR1 is MNHEY and CDR2 SVGAGI. The CDR3 DNA reads as TGTGCCAGCACCGTACAGGGCAGCTTCGGGGAGCTGTTTTTT. It specifies CASTVQGSFGELFF.

The rearrangement joins TRBV3-1 (or the pseudogene TRBV3-2) to TRBJ2-4; TRBD2 matches 8 bases. The CDR3 spans 15 residues. Trimming at V came to 4 bases and at J to 8 bases, leaving 10 bases not matched to a gene. In germline, CDR1 is LGHDT, CDR2 YNNKEL (reference sequence). This CDR3 reads CASSPRGGQLHIQYF. The DNA of the CDR3 is TGTGCCAGCAGCCCCCGGGGGGGGCAACTCCACATTCAGTACTTC.

The V call is TRBV20-1, the J call TRBJ1-6; 8 bases match TRBD1. This CDR3 has 14 residues. CDR1 DFQATT and CDR2 SNEGSKA come from the germline V gene (reference sequence). V shed 3 bases, J shed 5 bases, and the junction held 3 bases outside the gene matches. The CDR3 protein is CSASLTGDNSPLHF. In DNA form, the CDR3 reads TGCAGTGCTAGTCTGACAGGGGATAATTCACCCCTCCACTTT.

V is TRBV6-4 and J is TRBJ2-1; 9 bases agree with TRBD2. CDR3 length: 15 residues. Germline assignment: CDR1 MRHNA and CDR2 SNTAGT. The J segment lost 5 bases and the V segment lost 2 bases, leaving 4 bases of the junction unmatched. CDR3 amino acids: CASSDAAGGHNEQFF. DNA for the CDR3: TGTGCCAGCAGTGACGCAGCGGGAGGCCACAATGAGCAGTTCTTC.

The chain uses TRBV9 and TRBJ1-1, with TRBD1 matching over 7 bases. The CDR3 length is 14 residues. V lost 0 bases and J lost 4; bases outside the gene matches: 3. From germline, CDR1 is SGDLS and CDR2 YYNGEE. CDR3 region: CASSVGSGGTEAFF. The CDR3 DNA reads as TGTGCCAGCAGCGTAGGTTCAGGGGGCACTGAAGCTTTCTTT.

This clone has only a few counts. The chain joins TRBV19 to TRBJ1-2; tentative D call: TRBD1 (6 bases). This CDR3 spans 19 amino acids. Germline-derived CDR1 and CDR2 are LNHDA and SQIVND (reference sequence). V was clipped by 1 base and J by 1 base, with 22 bases between them. The CDR3 nucleotides are TGTGCCAGTAGTATAGCCCCACCCACACAGGGACTTATTAACTATGGCTACACCTTC. Protein product: CASSIAPPTQGLINYGYTF. The whole variable domain, remainder taken from reference TRBV19 and TRBJ1-2, is DGGITQSPKYLFRKEGQNVTLSCEQNLNHDAMYWYRQDPGQGLRLIYYSQIVNDFQKGDIAEGYSVSREKKESFPLTVTSAQKNPTAFYLCASSIAPPTQGLINYGYTFGSGTRLTVV.

The CDR3 nucleotides are TGTGCCAGCAGGGGCGTCCGGAGTGAGCAGTTCTTC. It specifies CASRGVRSEQFF. This chain links TRBV12-3 or TRBV12-4 with TRBJ2-1, with D unresolved. Trimming cost V 6 bases and J 9 bases, with 12 bases left between them. CDR3 length: 12 residues.

The V and J genes are TRBV29-1 and TRBJ2-5; TRBD1 matches at 8 bases. Germline loops: CDR1 SQVTM, CDR2 ANQGSEA. This CDR3 region has 12 residues. V was clipped by 5 bases and J by 5 bases; unmatched bases: 4. The CDR3 loop reads CSVTRTGETQYF. The CDR3 region has the DNA TGCAGCGTTACCCGGACAGGGGAGACCCAGTACTTC.

By frequency in the sample, this clone is medium-sized. The rearrangement joins TRBV28 to TRBJ2-2; D unresolved. The CDR3 has 14 residues. Trimming stripped 5 bases from V and 7 bases from J, with 14 bases between. CDR1 is MDHEN, CDR2 SYDVKM, per germline. The CDR3 DNA is TGTGCCAGCAGTGTGACACCGGAACACGGGGAGCTGTTTTTT. This codes for CASSVTPEHGELFF.